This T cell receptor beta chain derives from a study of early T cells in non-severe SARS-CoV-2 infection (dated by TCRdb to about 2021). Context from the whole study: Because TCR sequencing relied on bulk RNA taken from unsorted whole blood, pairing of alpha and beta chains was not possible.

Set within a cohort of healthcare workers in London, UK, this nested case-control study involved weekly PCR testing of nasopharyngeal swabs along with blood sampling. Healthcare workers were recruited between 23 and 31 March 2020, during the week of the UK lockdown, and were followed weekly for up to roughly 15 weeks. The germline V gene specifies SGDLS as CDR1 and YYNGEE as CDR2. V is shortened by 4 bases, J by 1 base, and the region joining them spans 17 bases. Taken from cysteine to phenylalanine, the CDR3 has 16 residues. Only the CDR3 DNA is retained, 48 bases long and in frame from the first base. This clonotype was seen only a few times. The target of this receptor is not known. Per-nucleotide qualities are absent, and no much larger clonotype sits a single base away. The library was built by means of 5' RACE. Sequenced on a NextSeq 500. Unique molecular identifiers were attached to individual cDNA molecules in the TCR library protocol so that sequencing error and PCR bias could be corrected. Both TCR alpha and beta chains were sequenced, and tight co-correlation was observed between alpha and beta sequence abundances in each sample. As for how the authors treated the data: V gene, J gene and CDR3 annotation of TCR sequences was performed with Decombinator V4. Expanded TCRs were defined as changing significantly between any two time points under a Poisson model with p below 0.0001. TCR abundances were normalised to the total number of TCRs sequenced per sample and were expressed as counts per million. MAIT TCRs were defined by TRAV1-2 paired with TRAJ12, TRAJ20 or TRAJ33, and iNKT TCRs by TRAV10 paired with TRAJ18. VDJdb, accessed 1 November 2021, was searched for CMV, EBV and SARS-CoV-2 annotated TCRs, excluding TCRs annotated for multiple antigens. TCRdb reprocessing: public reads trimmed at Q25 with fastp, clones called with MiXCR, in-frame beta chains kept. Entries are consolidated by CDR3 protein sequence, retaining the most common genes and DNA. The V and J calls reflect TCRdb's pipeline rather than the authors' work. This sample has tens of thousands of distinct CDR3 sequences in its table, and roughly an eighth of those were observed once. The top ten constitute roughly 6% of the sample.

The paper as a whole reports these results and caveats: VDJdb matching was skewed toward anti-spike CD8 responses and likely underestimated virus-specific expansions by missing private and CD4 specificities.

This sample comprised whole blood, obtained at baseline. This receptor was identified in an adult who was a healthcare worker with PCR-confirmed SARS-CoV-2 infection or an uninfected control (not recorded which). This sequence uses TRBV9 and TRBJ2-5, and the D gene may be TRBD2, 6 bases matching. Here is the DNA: TGTGCCAGCAGCCTAGGAACTAGCCTTTCCCAAGAGACCCAGTACTTC. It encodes CASSLGTSLSQETQYF.